This T cell receptor beta chain came from a study of metastatic and nonmetastatic thyroid tumors (TCRdb year 2020). With respect to the entire study: Repertoires were compared across peripheral blood and tumor or nodule tissue samples from malignant and benign thyroid patients. The research as a whole found: In both blood and tumor samples, TCR beta diversity was reported to be significantly higher in malignant tumors than in benign nodules.

Library preparation used PCR. The instrument given in TCRdb is Illumina HiSeq 4000. High-throughput sequencing was used to profile the TCR beta-chain CDR3 region of each patient. The authors' analysis ran thus. CDR3 differences across clinicopathological groups were used to build a classifier for discriminating distant-metastatic papillary thyroid cancer patients. Repertoire diversity was assessed with the Shannon index, and tumor-blood repertoire similarity with the Morisita-Horn index. TCRdb ran its own pipeline on the public reads, namely fastp trimming at Q25 and MiXCR clone calling, and kept in-frame beta chains. TCRdb assigned the V and J calls; the authors' analysis was not used. The sample table contains 31,000 or so clones; only one count was recorded for under 30% of them. The ten largest clones take up over 25% of the sample. Of note for this clone: Its antigen is not yet known. No much larger clone is present one base from it, and per-base qualities are unavailable.

No treatment had been received by any patient before thyroid surgery. Patient clinical samples collected from the early 2010s to the late 2010s were retrospectively analysed using T-cell receptor beta sequencing. From the germline V gene, CDR1 is LGHNA and CDR2 is YSLEER. Compared with germline, V lacks 0 bases and J lacks 5 bases; bases without a gene match: 6. The CDR3 has 16 amino acids, counting the end cysteine and phenylalanine. The sequence is cut down to CDR3 DNA, 48 bases in frame from base 1. Recombination connected TRBV4-3 to TRBJ1-2; 10 middle bases align to TRBD1. Sequences were obtained from blood. This receptor was taken from a female donor with papillary thyroid cancer or a benign thyroid nodule (not recorded which). Some clones in this sample may be carry-over from other donors' samples. CDR3 protein: CASSQDPGQGGYGYTF. The DNA sequence is given as TGCGCCAGCAGCCAAGATCCCGGACAGGGGGGTTATGGCTACACCTTC.